The entry that follows covers one TCR beta chain sequence. The antigen remains undetermined. This entry comes from a study of monozygotic twins with inflammatory bowel disease. Broader study findings: Distinction of different T cell subtypes was not possible.

Per donor, approximately 2.5 ml of blood was collected and frozen. Using the 5' RACE reads, TCRdb records one entry per CDR3 protein without DNA. The table lists tens of thousands of distinct CDR3 sequences. Germline assignment: CDR1 KGHSH and CDR2 LQKENI. CDR3 size: 17 residues. Sequencing was done on a sample of blood. The genes are TRBV18 and TRBJ2-2; TCRdb indicates TRBD1, and absent DNA this call remains unverified. This receptor was taken from a human donor with ulcerative colitis or Crohn's disease, or a healthy co-twin of an affected twin (not recorded which). This CDR3 is CASSPSAPSRDTGELFF.